The following is a T cell receptor beta chain sequence with its context. This record belongs to a study of T cell responses to AZD1222 COVID-19 vaccine. Profiling relied on immunoSEQ multiplex PCR, and the TCRdb table lists in-frame clones only, not all of them. This table holds about 120,000 clones, about nine tenths found once. Trimming pared 1 base from V and 7 bases from J, leaving 14 bases between. This CDR3 spans 15 amino acids. CDR1 and CDR2 from the germline V gene are KGHSH and LQKENI. The source material was peripheral blood, sampled on day 0 of AZD1222 vaccination. The sequence was collected from an adult in good health. The chain links TRBV18 to TRBJ2-1, with D perhaps given as TRBD1 or TRBD2 (6 bases each). DNA of the CDR3: TGTGCCAGCTCACCACAAGGGGGGCCTGCAAATGAGCAGTTCTTC. It translates to CASSPQGGPANEQFF.